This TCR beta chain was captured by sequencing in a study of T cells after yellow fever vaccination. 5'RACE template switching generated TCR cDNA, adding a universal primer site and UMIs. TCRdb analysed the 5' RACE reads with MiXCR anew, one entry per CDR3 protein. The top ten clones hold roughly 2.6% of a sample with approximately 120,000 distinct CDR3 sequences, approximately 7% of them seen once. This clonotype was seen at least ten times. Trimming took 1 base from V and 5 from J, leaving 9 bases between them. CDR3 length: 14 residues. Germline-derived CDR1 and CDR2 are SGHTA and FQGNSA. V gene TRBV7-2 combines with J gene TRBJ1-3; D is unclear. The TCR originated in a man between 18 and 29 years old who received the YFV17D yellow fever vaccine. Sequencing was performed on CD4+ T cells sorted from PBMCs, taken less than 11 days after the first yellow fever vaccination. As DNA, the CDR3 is TGTGCCAGCAGCTTAGTAGGGTTTCGAAACACCATATATTTT. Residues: CASSLVGFRNTIYF.